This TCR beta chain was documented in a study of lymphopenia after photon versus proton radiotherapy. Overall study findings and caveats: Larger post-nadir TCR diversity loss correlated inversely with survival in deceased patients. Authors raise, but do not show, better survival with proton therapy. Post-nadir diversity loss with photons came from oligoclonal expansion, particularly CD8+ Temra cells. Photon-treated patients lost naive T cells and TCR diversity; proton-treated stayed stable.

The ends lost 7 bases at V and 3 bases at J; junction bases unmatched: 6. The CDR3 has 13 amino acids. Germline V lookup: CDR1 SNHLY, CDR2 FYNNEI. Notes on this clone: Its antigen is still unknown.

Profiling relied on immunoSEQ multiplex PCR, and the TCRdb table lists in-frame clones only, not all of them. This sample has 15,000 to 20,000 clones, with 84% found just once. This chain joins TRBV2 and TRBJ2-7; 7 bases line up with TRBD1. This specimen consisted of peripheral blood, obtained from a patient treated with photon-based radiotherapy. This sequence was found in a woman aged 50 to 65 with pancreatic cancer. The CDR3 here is CASIGQGVYEQYF. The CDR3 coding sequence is TGTGCCAGCATAGGGCAGGGGGTCTACGAGCAGTACTTC.